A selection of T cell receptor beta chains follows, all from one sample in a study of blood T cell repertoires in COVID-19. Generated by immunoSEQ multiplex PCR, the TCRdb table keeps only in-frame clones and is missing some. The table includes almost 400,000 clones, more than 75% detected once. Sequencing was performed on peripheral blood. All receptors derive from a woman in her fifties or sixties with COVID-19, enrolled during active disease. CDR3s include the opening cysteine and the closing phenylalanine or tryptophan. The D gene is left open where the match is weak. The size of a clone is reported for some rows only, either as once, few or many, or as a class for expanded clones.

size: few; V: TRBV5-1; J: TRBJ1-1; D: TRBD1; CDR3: CASRSHPGQGNTEAFF; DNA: TGCGCCAGCAGGTCACACCCGGGACAGGGGAACACTGAAGCTTTCTTT
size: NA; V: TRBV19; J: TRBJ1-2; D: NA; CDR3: CASSLFAGGGYGYTF; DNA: TGTGCCAGTAGTTTATTTGCAGGAGGAGGCTATGGCTACACCTTC
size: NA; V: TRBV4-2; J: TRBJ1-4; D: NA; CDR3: CASSPGAVTNEKLFF; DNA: TGTGCCAGCAGCCCTGGGGCGGTAACTAATGAAAAACTGTTTTTT
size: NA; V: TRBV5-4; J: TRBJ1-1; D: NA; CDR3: CASSPGTTSNTEAFF; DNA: TGTGCCAGCAGCCCGGGGACTACATCGAACACTGAAGCTTTCTTT
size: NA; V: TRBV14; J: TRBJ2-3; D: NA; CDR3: CASRGNTDTQYF; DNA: TGTGCCAGCAGGGGCAACACAGATACGCAGTATTTT
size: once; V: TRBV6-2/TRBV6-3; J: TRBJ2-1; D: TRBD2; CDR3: CASSYSPLAGIHNEQFF; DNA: TGTGCCAGCAGTTACTCCCCTCTAGCGGGGATTCACAATGAGCAGTTCTTC
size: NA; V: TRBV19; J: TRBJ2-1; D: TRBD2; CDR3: CASTLMGGGSNEQFF; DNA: TGTGCCAGTACCCTCATGGGCGGGGGTAGTAATGAGCAGTTCTTC
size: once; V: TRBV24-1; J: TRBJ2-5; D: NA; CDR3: CATSDTQGGQTQYF; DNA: TGTGCCACCAGTGATACACAGGGAGGGCAGACCCAGTACTTC
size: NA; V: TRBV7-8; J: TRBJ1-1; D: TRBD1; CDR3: CASSLDGTGKAFF; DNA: TGTGCCAGCAGCTTAGATGGGACAGGGAAAGCTTTCTTT
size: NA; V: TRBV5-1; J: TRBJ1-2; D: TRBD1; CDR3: CASSLRPGTVVDGYTF; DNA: TGCGCCAGCAGCCTTCGTCCCGGGACAGTGGTGGATGGCTACACCTTC
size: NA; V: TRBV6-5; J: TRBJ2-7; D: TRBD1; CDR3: CASRDRDWSSYEQYF; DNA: TGTGCCAGCAGGGACAGGGATTGGAGCTCCTACGAGCAGTACTTC
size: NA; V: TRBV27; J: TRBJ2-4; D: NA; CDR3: CASSTPDKAKNIQYF; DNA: TGTGCCAGCAGTACTCCCGACAAGGCCAAAAACATTCAGTACTTC
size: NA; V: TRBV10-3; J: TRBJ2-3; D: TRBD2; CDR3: CAISDIGAGGTPDTQYF; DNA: TGTGCCATCAGTGACATTGGGGCGGGGGGGACCCCAGATACGCAGTATTTT
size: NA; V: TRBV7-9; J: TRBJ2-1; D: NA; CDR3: CASSSVDSKNEQFF; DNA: TGTGCCAGCAGCTCCGTAGACAGTAAGAATGAGCAGTTCTTC
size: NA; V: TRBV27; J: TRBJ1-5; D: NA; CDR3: CASRRHGNQPQHF; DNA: TGTGCCAGCAGGAGACATGGCAATCAGCCCCAGCATTTT
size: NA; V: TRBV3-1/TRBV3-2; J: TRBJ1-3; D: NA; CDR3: CASSQGAGNTIYF; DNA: TGTGCCAGCAGCCAAGGGGCGGGAAACACCATATATTTT
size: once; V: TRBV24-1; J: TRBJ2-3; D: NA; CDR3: CATQGTTDTQYF; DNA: TGTGCCACCCAAGGGACTACAGATACGCAGTATTTT
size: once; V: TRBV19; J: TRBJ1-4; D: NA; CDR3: CASSIVGQGNEKLFF; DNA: TGTGCCAGTAGTATCGTGGGGCAGGGAAATGAAAAACTGTTTTTT
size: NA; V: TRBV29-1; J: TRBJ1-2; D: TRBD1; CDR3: CSVQTTGGADGYTF; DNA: TGCAGCGTTCAAACGACAGGGGGCGCAGATGGCTACACCTTC
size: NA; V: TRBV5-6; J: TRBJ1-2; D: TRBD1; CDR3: CASSTGGVGYTF; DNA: TGTGCCAGCAGTACAGGGGGTGTTGGCTACACCTTC
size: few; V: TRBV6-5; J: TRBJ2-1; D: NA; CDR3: CASSYSKGLYNEQFF; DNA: TGTGCCAGCAGTTACTCGAAGGGACTCTACAATGAGCAGTTCTTC
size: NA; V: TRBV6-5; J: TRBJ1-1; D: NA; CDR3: CASRIGGGWTEAFF; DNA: TGTGCCAGCAGGATTGGGGGAGGGTGGACTGAAGCTTTCTTT
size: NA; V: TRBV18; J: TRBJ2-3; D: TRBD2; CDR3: CASSLTSGGTDTQYF; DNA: TGTGCCAGCTCACTAACTAGCGGGGGCACAGATACGCAGTATTTT
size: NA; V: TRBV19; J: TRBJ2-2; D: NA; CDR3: CASSYGGAGELFF; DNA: TGTGCCAGTAGTTACGGAGGGGCCGGGGAGCTGTTTTTT
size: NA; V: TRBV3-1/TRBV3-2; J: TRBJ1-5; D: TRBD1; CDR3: CASSRTGEDQPQHF; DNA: TGTGCCAGCAGCCGTACAGGGGAAGATCAGCCCCAGCATTTT
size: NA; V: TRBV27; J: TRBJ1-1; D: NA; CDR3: CASSLRKPSMNTEAFF; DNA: TGTGCCAGCAGTTTAAGAAAGCCGAGCATGAACACTGAAGCTTTCTTT
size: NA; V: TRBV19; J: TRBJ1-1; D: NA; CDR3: CASSIKLQVGAFF; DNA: TGTGCCAGTAGTATAAAGTTACAGGTTGGAGCTTTCTTT
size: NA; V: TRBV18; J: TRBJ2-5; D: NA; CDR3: CASSRDRETQYF; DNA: TGTGCCAGCTCACGAGATCGAGAGACCCAGTACTTC
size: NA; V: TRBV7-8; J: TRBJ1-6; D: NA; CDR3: CASSFPNSPLHF; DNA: TGTGCCAGCAGCTTCCCGAATTCACCCCTCCACTTT
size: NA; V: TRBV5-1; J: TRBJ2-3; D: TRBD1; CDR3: CASSSGQDLRTDTQYF; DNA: TGCGCCAGCAGCTCGGGACAGGATCTACGCACAGATACGCAGTATTTT
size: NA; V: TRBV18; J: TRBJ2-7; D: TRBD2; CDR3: CASSPTSSYEQYF; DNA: TGTGCCAGCTCACCGACTAGCAGCTACGAGCAGTACTTC
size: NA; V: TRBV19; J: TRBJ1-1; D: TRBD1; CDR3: CASSTTGQGASNTEAFF; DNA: TGTGCCAGTAGTACCACGGGACAGGGGGCCTCCAACACTGAAGCTTTCTTT
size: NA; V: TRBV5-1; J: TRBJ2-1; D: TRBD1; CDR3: CASSIPQGDNEQFF; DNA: TGCGCCAGCAGCATACCTCAGGGGGACAATGAGCAGTTCTTC
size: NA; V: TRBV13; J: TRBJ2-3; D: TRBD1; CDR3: CASSGSLGQGTGDTQYF; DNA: TGTGCCAGCAGCGGGTCCCTGGGACAGGGGACCGGGGATACGCAGTATTTT
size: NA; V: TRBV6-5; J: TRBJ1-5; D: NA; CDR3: CASSYTSQSNQPQHF; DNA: TGTGCCAGCAGTTACACGTCTCAGAGCAATCAGCCCCAGCATTTT
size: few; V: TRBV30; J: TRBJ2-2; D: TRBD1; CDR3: CAWSPPDRANTGELFF; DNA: TGTGCCTGGAGCCCCCCGGACAGGGCGAACACCGGGGAGCTGTTTTTT
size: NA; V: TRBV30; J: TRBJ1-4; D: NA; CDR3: CAWSANRKLFF; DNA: TGTGCCTGGAGTGCGAACAGAAAACTGTTTTTT
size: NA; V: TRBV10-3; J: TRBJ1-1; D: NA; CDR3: CAISEEAFTNTEAFF; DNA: TGTGCCATCAGTGAGGAGGCCTTTACGAACACTGAAGCTTTCTTT
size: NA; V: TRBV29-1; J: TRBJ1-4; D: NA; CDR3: CSVGYSSDNEKLFF; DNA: TGCAGCGTTGGATACAGCTCGGATAATGAAAAACTGTTTTTT
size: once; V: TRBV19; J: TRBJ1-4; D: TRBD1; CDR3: CASSTTGRATNEKLFF; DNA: TGTGCCAGTAGTACGACAGGGAGAGCAACTAATGAAAAACTGTTTTTT
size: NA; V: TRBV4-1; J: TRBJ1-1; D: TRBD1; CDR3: CASSHLYRGRTEAFF; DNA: TGCGCCAGCAGCCACCTATACAGGGGGAGGACTGAAGCTTTCTTT
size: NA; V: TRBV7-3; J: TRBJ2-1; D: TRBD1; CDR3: CASRGPGGLQFF; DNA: TGTGCCAGCAGGGGCCCAGGGGGCTTACAGTTCTTC
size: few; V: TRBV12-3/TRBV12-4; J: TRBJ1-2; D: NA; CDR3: CASSADGVGGYTF; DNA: TGTGCCAGCAGCGCCGACGGGGTAGGCGGCTACACCTTC
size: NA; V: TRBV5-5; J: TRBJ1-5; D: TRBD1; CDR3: CASSLHPGGGQPQHF; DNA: TGTGCCAGCAGCTTGCACCCAGGGGGCGGTCAGCCCCAGCATTTT
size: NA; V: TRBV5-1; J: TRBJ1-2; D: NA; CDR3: CASSLDSLNYGYTF; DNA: TGCGCCAGCAGCTTGGACAGTCTAAACTATGGCTACACCTTC
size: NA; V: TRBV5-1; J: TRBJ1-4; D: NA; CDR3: CASSSSGQVNEKLFF; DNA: TGCGCCAGCAGCTCCTCGGGACAAGTAAATGAAAAACTGTTTTTT
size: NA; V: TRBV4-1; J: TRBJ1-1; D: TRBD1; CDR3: CASSQTLRAGGRGTEAFF; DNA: TGCGCCAGCAGCCAAACCCTAAGGGCAGGGGGCCGTGGCACTGAAGCTTTCTTT
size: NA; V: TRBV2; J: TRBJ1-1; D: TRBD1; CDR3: CASRGQGSGVEAFF; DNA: TGTGCCAGCAGGGGACAGGGCAGCGGTGTGGAAGCTTTCTTT
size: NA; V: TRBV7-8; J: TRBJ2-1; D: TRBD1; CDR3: CASSFRGPGYNEQFF; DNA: TGTGCCAGCAGCTTTAGGGGGCCGGGGTACAATGAGCAGTTCTTC
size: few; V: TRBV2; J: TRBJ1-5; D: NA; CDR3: CASSKHRLENQPQHF; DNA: TGTGCCAGCAGTAAACACAGGTTAGAAAATCAGCCCCAGCATTTT
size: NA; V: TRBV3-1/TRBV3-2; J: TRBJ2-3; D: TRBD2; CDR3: CASSRLAVTDTQYF; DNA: TGTGCCAGCAGCCGACTAGCGGTCACAGATACGCAGTATTTT
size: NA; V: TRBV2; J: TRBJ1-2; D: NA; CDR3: CASSDQALHNGYTF; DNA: TGTGCCAGCAGTGATCAGGCCCTTCATAATGGCTACACCTTC
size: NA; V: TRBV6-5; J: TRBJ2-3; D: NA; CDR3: CASSTTGDTQYF; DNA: TGTGCCAGCAGCACCACAGGAGATACGCAGTATTTT
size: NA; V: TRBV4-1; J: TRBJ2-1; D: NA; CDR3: CASSRLLSYNEQFF; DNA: TGCGCCAGCAGCCGTCTTCTCTCCTACAATGAGCAGTTCTTC
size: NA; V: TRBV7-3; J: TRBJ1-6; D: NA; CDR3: CASSLQTYNSPLHF; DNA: TGTGCCAGCAGCTTACAAACCTATAATTCACCCCTCCACTTT